This T cell receptor (beta chain) came from a study of T cells in localized non-small cell lung cancer (dated by TCRdb to between 2020 and 2021). About the investigation overall: Comparing tumors with uninvolved tumor-adjacent lungs, the study looked at the T cell repertoires of about 240 patients with early-stage NSCLC. The cohort consisted of 236 treatment-naive NSCLC patients whose localized lung tumors had been resected. The mean age of the NSCLC patients was less than 70 years, with 130 or so men and about a hundred women.

The germline V gene (reference sequence) gives CDR1 as SSHAT and CDR2 as FNYEAQ. From the cysteine up to the phenylalanine, the CDR3 has a length of 16 residues. Left in the record is the CDR3 DNA by itself, 48 bases read in frame from the first base. Trimming costs V 7 bases and J 1 base, and their ends lie 18 bases apart. What the research found in general, with its limitations: A median of 57 of the top 100 tumor clones turned up in the paired uninvolved adjacent lung, and roughly 30 of those clones also ranked among the top 100 of that same adjacent lung. Because multi-region sequencing of the tumors was not done, intratumor heterogeneity could not be ruled out. Higher T cell density in blood was associated with longer overall survival, whereas higher clonality in adjacent lung was associated with shorter survival. Since the design was exploratory, TCR variables were selected using unadjusted p-values with no false-discovery rate correction. Uninvolved tumor-adjacent lung showed the highest T cell clonality, higher than tumor, which suggests more focused antigenic responses in the adjacent lung.

For this clone: The specificity of this receptor is unknown. Nothing much larger sits one base from this clone, and base qualities are not available.

At diagnosis, peripheral blood, uninvolved tumor-adjacent lung and tumor were collected and stored as a combination of fresh-frozen and FFPE material. The immunoSEQ Assay was used to sequence TCR beta CDR3 regions from DNA. The authors' pipeline ran thus. T cell density was computed as TCR beta template counts normalized to usable DNA estimated by amplifying housekeeping genes. Richness was estimated with the preseqR package, extrapolating to 400,000 templates for PBMC samples and 120,000 templates for tissue samples. Clonality was defined by subtracting Pielou's evenness from one. Differential abundance testing on productive amino-acid clonotypes, with a minimum total count of 5 and an alpha of 0.1, was used to identify tissue-enriched TCRs. The Jaccard Index and the Morisita Overlap Index were used to measure how much the repertoires overlapped between compartments. TCR beta CDR3s were clustered by GLIPH together with public tetramer-defined viral CDR3s, and at least three viral sequences plus V-gene enrichment were required for viral motifs. TCRdb carries this immuneACCESS record with in-frame sequences only. Its versions omit some clonotypes, under half of them owing to an unresolved V gene in the studies checked, with the rest unexplained. The V and J calls and clone size come from that table; D and trimming were worked out from the DNA. The sample table holds a few thousand clones, of which about 25% were seen once. Approximately 11% of the sample is held by the ten biggest clonotypes.

The chain couples TRBV7-7 to TRBJ2-3, and the D gene may be TRBD1, 6 bases matching. Sample: lung tumor tissue, taken before any cancer treatment. This TCR derives from a man between 35 and 75 years old with stage I squamous cell lung carcinoma. The CDR3 sequence is CASTQQGGGRTDTQYF. The nucleotide sequence is given as TGTGCCAGCACCCAACAGGGTGGGGGCCGCACAGATACGCAGTATTTT.